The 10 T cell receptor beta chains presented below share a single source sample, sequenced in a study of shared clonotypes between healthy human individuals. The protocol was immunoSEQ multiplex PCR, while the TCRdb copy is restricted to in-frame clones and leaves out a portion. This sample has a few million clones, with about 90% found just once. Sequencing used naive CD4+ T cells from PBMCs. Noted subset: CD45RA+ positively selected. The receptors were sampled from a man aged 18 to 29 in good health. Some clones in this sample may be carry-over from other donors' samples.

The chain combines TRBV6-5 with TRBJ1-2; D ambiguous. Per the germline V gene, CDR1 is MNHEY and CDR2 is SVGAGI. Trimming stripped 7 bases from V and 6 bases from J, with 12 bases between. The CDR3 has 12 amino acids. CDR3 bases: TGTGCCAGCATGCGGGGTGGGGATGGCTACACCTTC. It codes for CASMRGGDGYTF.

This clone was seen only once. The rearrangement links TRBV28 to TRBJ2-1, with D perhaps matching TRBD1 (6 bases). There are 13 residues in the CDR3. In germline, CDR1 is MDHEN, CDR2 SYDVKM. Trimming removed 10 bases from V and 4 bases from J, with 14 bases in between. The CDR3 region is CAISRGRYNEQFF. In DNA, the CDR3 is TGTGCCATCTCCAGGGGACGGTACAATGAGCAGTTCTTC.

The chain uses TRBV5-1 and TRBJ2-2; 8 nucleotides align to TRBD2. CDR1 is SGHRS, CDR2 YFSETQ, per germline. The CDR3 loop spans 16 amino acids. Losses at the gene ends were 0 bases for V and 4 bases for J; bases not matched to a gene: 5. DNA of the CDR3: TGCGCCAGCAGCTTGGCCGGGAGGGCCAGCACCGGGGAGCTGTTTTTT. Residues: CASSLAGRASTGELFF.

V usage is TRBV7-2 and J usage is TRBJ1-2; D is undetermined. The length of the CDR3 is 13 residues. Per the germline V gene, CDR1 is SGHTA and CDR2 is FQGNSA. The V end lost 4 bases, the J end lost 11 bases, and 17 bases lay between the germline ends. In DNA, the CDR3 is TGTGCCAGCAGCTCCTTACCCGCCGACTCATACACCTTC. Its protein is CASSSLPADSYTF. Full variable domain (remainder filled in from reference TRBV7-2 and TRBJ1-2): GAGVSQSPSNKVTEKGKDVELRCDPISGHTALYWYRQSLGQGLEFLIYFQGNSAPDKSGLPSDRFSAERTGGSVSTLTIQRTQQEDSAVYLCASSSLPADSYTFGSGTRLTVV.

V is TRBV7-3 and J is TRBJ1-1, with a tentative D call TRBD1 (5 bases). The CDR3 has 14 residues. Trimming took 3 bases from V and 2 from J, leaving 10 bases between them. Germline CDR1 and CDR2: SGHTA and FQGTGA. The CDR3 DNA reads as TGTGCCAGCAGCTTTGGGGCCCAAAACACTGAAGCTTTCTTT. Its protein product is CASSFGAQNTEAFF. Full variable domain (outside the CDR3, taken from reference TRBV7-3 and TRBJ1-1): GAGVSQTPSNKVTEKGKYVELRCDPISGHTALYWYRQSLGQGPEFLIYFQGTGAADDSGLPNDRFFAVRPEGSVSTLKIQRTERGDSAVYLCASSFGAQNTEAFFGQGTRLTVV.

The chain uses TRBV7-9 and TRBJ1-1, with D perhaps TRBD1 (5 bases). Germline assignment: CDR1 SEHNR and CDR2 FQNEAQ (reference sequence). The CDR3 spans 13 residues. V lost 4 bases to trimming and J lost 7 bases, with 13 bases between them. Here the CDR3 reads CASSSQRGSEAFF. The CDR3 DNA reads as TGTGCCAGCAGCTCTCAGCGGGGCAGTGAAGCTTTCTTT.

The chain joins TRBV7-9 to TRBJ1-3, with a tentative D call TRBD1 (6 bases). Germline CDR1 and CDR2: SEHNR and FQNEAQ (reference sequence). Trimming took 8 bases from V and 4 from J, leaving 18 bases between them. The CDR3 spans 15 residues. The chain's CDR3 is CASHRAIPSGNTIYF. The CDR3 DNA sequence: TGTGCCAGCCACAGGGCCATTCCCTCAGGAAACACCATATATTTT.

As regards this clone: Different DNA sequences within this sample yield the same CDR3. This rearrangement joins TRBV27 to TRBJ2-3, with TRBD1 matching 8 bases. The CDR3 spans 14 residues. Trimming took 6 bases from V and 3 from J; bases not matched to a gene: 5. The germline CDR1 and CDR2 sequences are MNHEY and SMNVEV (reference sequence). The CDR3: CASSLDRATDTQYF. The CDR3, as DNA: TGTGCCAGCAGCCTGGACAGGGCGACAGATACGCAGTATTTT.

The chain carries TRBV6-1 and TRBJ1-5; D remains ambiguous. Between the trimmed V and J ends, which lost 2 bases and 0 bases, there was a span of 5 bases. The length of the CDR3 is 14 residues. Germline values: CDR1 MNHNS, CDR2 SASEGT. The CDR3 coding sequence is TGTGCCAGCAGTGAATTGGATAGCAATCAGCCCCAGCATTTT. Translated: CASSELDSNQPQHF.

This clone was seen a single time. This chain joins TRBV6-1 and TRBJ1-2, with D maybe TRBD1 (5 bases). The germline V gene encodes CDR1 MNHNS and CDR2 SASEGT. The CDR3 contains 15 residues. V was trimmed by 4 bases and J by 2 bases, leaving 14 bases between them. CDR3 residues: CASSVTDPPNYGYTF. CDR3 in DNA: TGTGCCAGCAGTGTGACAGATCCCCCAAACTATGGCTACACCTTC.